A selection of T cell receptor beta chains follows, all from one sample in a study of blood T cell repertoires in COVID-19. Here immunoSEQ multiplex PCR was the method, and the copy in TCRdb shows in-frame clones only, minus some. The repertoire holds roughly 200,000 clones, with roughly 90% as singletons. What was sequenced was peripheral blood. These receptors were taken from a man younger than 35 with active or convalescent COVID-19. Both conserved end residues are part of each CDR3. D genes are given only for firm matches. Clone size is not always given. Where it is, it says once, few, many or a class for expanded clones.

clone size	V gene	D gene	J gene	CDR3 DNA	CDR3 protein
NA	TRBV19	NA	TRBJ2-7	TGTGCCAGTAGTATTTCGGCGAACAGGAGACTCGAGCAGTACTTC	CASSISANRRLEQYF
NA	TRBV19	TRBD1	TRBJ1-4	TGTGCCAGTAGTCCCCGACAGGGACCTAATGAAAAACTGTTTTTT	CASSPRQGPNEKLFF
NA	TRBV4-3	TRBD2	TRBJ2-1	TGCGCCAGCAGCCAAGGGAGGACTAGCGGGGTCAATGAGCAGTTCTTC	CASSQGRTSGVNEQFF
NA	TRBV5-5	TRBD1	TRBJ2-3	TGTGCCAGCAGCGGGCCACAGGGGCCCACAGATACGCAGTATTTT	CASSGPQGPTDTQYF
NA	TRBV2	TRBD1	TRBJ1-1	TGTGCCAGCAGCATGACAGGGGGAGGTTTTTCGGGAGCTTTCTTT	CASSMTGGGFSGAFF
NA	TRBV5-1	TRBD1	TRBJ1-1	TGCGCCAGCAGCTTGGATGGCCCAGGGGGCACTGAAGCTTTCTTT	CASSLDGPGGTEAFF
NA	TRBV2	NA	TRBJ1-1	TGTGCCAGCAGTGATACCCGGGGAAACACTGAAGCTTTCTTT	CASSDTRGNTEAFF
NA	TRBV9	TRBD2	TRBJ2-1	TGTGCCAGCAGCGTAGCAGTAAGGGCTAGCGGGGACAATGAGCAGTTCTTC	CASSVAVRASGDNEQFF
NA	TRBV9	NA	TRBJ2-3	TGTGCCAGCAGCGTACGAAGTGGGGGGAGCACAGATACGCAGTATTTT	CASSVRSGGSTDTQYF
NA	TRBV12-3/TRBV12-4	NA	TRBJ1-5	TGTGCCAGCAGTGGGGCCTCTAATCAGCCCCAGCATTTT	CASSGASNQPQHF
NA	TRBV7-2	NA	TRBJ2-1	TGTGCCAGCAGCGCCACTAGCTTCAATGAGCAGTTCTTC	CASSATSFNEQFF
NA	TRBV2	NA	TRBJ2-5	TGTGCCAGCAGTGGAATAGCGGTCGGGGAGACCCAGTACTTC	CASSGIAVGETQYF
NA	TRBV5-8	NA	TRBJ1-5	TGTGCCAGCAGCACCGGACAGCCATTTAGCAATCAGCCCCAGCATTTT	CASSTGQPFSNQPQHF
NA	TRBV5-4	NA	TRBJ2-1	TGTGCCAGCAGCTTGGTGACATACAATGAGCAGTTCTTC	CASSLVTYNEQFF
NA	TRBV14	NA	TRBJ1-2	TGTGCCAGCAGCCCAGGACAGTTCTATGGCTACACCTTC	CASSPGQFYGYTF
once	TRBV18	NA	TRBJ1-1	TGTGCCAGCGCAGAAACAGTGAACACTGAAGCTTTCTTT	CASAETVNTEAFF
NA	TRBV27	TRBD1	TRBJ1-1	TGTGCCAGCAGTTCAGGACAGGGTGAAGCTTTCTTT	CASSSGQGEAFF
NA	TRBV7-9	TRBD1	TRBJ1-3	TGTGCCAGCAGCCCTAATTTGTCGGGACAGGGGGTCAGCACCATATATTTT	CASSPNLSGQGVSTIYF
NA	TRBV29-1	TRBD1	TRBJ1-2	TGCAGCGTAGGAGGACAGGGGTTCTTCTATGGCTACACCTTC	CSVGGQGFFYGYTF
NA	TRBV2	NA	TRBJ1-6	TGTGCCAGCAGTGATATTGCTCCGGATAATTCACCCCTCCACTTT	CASSDIAPDNSPLHF
NA	TRBV3-1/TRBV3-2	TRBD2	TRBJ2-1	TGTGCCAGCAGCCAACGGGGGGTGGTGGATGAGCAGTTCTTC	CASSQRGVVDEQFF
NA	TRBV13	NA	TRBJ1-1	TGTGCCAGCAGCTTATTCGTCCCGCAGGGGTTCGGCGACACTGAAGCTTTCTTT	CASSLFVPQGFGDTEAFF
NA	TRBV30	TRBD1	TRBJ1-2	TGTGCCTGGAGGGAGACAGGGAGCGGCTCCTACGGTGGCTACACCTTC	CAWRETGSGSYGGYTF
once	TRBV7-3	TRBD1	TRBJ1-6	TGTGCCAGCAGCTTGGACAGGGATGGTTCACCCCTCCACTTT	CASSLDRDGSPLHF
few	TRBV5-4	NA	TRBJ1-6	TGTGCCAGCAGCTTGACCCCGGTGCGTGGTTCACCCCTCCACTTT	CASSLTPVRGSPLHF
NA	TRBV25-1	NA	TRBJ2-5	TGTGCCAGCAGTAGCCTGACAGGTTTTCACCAAGAGACCCAGTACTTC	CASSSLTGFHQETQYF
NA	TRBV12-5	TRBD1	TRBJ2-1	TGTGCTAGTGGTTCGGGACAGGGGTCCAGCAATGAGCAGTTCTTC	CASGSGQGSSNEQFF
NA	TRBV25-1	NA	TRBJ2-2	TGTGCCAGCAGTCCTAACTATCCCACCGGGGAGCTGTTTTTT	CASSPNYPTGELFF
NA	TRBV15	NA	TRBJ1-2	TGTGCCACCAAGGGAGTGAGTGGCTACACCTTC	CATKGVSGYTF
NA	TRBV6-5	NA	TRBJ1-1	TGTGCCAGCATTCAGGGGTTGCTGAACACTGAAGCTTTCTTT	CASIQGLLNTEAFF
many	TRBV6-5	TRBD2	TRBJ2-7	TGTGCCAGCAGTTTGACTAGCGGGAGCTCCTACGAGCAGTACTTC	CASSLTSGSSYEQYF
NA	TRBV30	NA	TRBJ2-7	TGTGCCTGGAATCGTGACAGCCCCTACGAGCAGTACTTC	CAWNRDSPYEQYF
NA	TRBV19	TRBD1	TRBJ1-2	TGTGCCAGTAGTATGGGACAGAACTATGGCTACACCTTC	CASSMGQNYGYTF
NA	TRBV5-6	TRBD1	TRBJ2-5	TGTGCCAGCAGCTTTAGGACAGGCCTAGGGACCCAGTACTTC	CASSFRTGLGTQYF
NA	TRBV7-6	NA	TRBJ1-3	TGTGCCAGCAGCTTAGGCCAACAGTTCCTGGGAAACACCATATATTTT	CASSLGQQFLGNTIYF
NA	TRBV18	NA	TRBJ1-2	TGTGCCAGCACACCCCCGACCCAGTTGTTTAGCGGCTACACCTTC	CASTPPTQLFSGYTF
NA	TRBV21-1	NA	TRBJ2-7	TGTGCCAGCAGCAAACCCCGACTAGCGGCCTACGAGCAGTACTTC	CASSKPRLAAYEQYF
NA	TRBV5-4	NA	TRBJ1-2	TGTGCCAGCAGCACACAGGCGCGGTGGGGCTATGGCTACACCTTC	CASSTQARWGYGYTF
NA	TRBV18	TRBD1	TRBJ2-3	TGTGCCAGCTCAGCAGGGACAGGCAGCACAGATACGCAGTATTTT	CASSAGTGSTDTQYF
NA	TRBV7-8	NA	TRBJ2-4	TGTGCCAGCAGCTTAGGGGACTTAAACATTCAGTACTTC	CASSLGDLNIQYF
NA	TRBV10-3	NA	TRBJ2-1	TGTGCCACAAACGACGGTTCGGGTTCCAATGAGCAGTTCTTC	CATNDGSGSNEQFF
NA	TRBV25-1	TRBD1	TRBJ1-2	TGTGCCAGCAGTGAGCGGACAGGGTCCTATGGCTACACCTTC	CASSERTGSYGYTF
once	TRBV9	TRBD2	TRBJ2-5	TGTGCCAGCAGCGTAATGGAGGGGCGGGGGGGCCCCGAGACCCAGTACTTC	CASSVMEGRGGPETQYF
NA	TRBV5-4	NA	TRBJ2-7	TGTGCCAGCAGCTTGCAGGGTCTCTACGAGCAGTACTTC	CASSLQGLYEQYF
once	TRBV7-3	TRBD2	TRBJ2-3	TGTGCCAGCAGCTTGACTTCTAGCGGGGGGATTTCAGATACGCAGTATTTT	CASSLTSSGGISDTQYF
NA	TRBV7-2	TRBD1	TRBJ1-4	TGTGCCAGCAACCCCGGACAGGGACGTGAAAAACTGTTTTTT	CASNPGQGREKLFF
NA	TRBV28	TRBD2	TRBJ2-7	TGTGCCAGCAGTCCCCCCGGGGGGGCGGTCGAGCAGTACTTC	CASSPPGGAVEQYF
NA	TRBV6-6	NA	TRBJ2-5	TGTGCCAGCAGTTACCCCCAGGGAGGAGAGACCCAGTACTTC	CASSYPQGGETQYF
NA	TRBV6-6	TRBD1	TRBJ1-6	TGTGCCAGCAGTCATCGACAGGGTAGCTCCTATAATTCACCCCTCCACTTT	CASSHRQGSSYNSPLHF
NA	TRBV5-5	TRBD1	TRBJ1-3	TGTGCCAGCAGCTCTCGGCTACCACAGGGGAGCTCTGGAAACACCATATATTTT	CASSSRLPQGSSGNTIYF
NA	TRBV6-6	NA	TRBJ1-5	TGTGCCAGCAGCCTTAACTCTGGACAGAGCAATCAGCCCCAGCATTTT	CASSLNSGQSNQPQHF
NA	TRBV9	TRBD1	TRBJ2-3	TGTGCCAGCAGCGTAGGGGGACAGTCTTCAGATACGCAGTATTTT	CASSVGGQSSDTQYF
NA	TRBV7-2	NA	TRBJ1-6	TGTGCCAGCAGCCCCGGTAGCCGGCATAATTCACCCCTCCACTTT	CASSPGSRHNSPLHF
NA	TRBV11-3	NA	TRBJ2-5	TGTGCCAGCAGCTTAAGACCTAGTGAGACCCAGTACTTC	CASSLRPSETQYF
NA	TRBV9	TRBD1	TRBJ2-1	TGTGCCAGCAGCTTGGGACAGGGGATTGAGCAGTTCTTC	CASSLGQGIEQFF
NA	TRBV6-5	NA	TRBJ1-1	TGTGCCAGCAGTTACTCCCTTCAGGGTGACACTGAAGCTTTCTTT	CASSYSLQGDTEAFF
NA	TRBV5-1	TRBD1	TRBJ1-2	TGCGCCAGCAGCTTGGTGGGACAGGGGACGTCTGGCTACACCTTC	CASSLVGQGTSGYTF